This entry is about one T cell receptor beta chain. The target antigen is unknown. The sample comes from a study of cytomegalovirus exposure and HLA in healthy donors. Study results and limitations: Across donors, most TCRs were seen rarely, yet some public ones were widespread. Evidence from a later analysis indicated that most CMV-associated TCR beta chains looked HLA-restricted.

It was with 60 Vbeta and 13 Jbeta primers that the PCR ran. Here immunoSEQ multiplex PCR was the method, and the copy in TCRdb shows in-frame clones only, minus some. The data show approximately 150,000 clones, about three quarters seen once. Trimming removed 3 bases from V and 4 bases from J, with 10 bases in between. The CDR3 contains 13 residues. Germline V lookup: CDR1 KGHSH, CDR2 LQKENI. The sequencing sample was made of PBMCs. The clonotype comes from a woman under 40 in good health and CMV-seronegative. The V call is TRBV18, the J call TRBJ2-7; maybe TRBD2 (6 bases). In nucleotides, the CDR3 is TGTGCCAGCTCACCGGAGACTAGTTACGAGCAGTACTTC. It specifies CASSPETSYEQYF.